This T cell receptor (beta chain) was obtained from a study of identical twins. Findings and caveats of the study: Researchers reported excess low generation probability among twin-shared out-of-frame alpha sequences. Zero-insertion analyses might be partly confounded by invariant T cells like MAIT and iNKT. Abundant cord blood beta clonotypes carried fewer insertions; memory repertoires showed none.

J was trimmed by 7 bases and V by 6 bases; bases with no gene match: 3. This CDR3 contains 14 residues. Comments on this clonotype: Its antigen remains unknown.

From the 5' RACE reads, TCRdb called clonotypes with MiXCR, one entry per CDR3 protein. The profile covers around 1.7 million distinct CDR3 sequences, with around a third appearing a single time and about 0.27% taken by the ten largest. This receptor was obtained from a newborn girl in good health. The rearrangement joins TRBV12-3 or TRBV12-4 to TRBJ2-2, with 12 bases lining up with TRBD2. Material for sequencing was cord blood. CDR3: CASRRLAGDGELFF. As DNA, the CDR3 is TGTGCCAGCAGGAGACTAGCGGGGGACGGGGAGCTGTTTTTT.